This section outlines one T cell receptor beta chain sequence together with its context. A second roughly 7 to 11 cycle PCR used barcoded and J-beta primers. TCRdb reprocessed the 5' RACE reads with MiXCR, giving one entry per CDR3 protein. The sample lists more than 1,000,000 distinct CDR3 sequences, less than 25% occurring once. Germline CDR1 reads SGHRS; CDR2 reads YFSETQ. Trimming left V 3 bases short and J 5 bases short, with 12 bases between. There are 13 residues in the CDR3. The entry originates in a study of blood T cells in healthy people across ages. These same records also appear under a second study, on T cells of mothers and their children. That work states: Thymic selection molds TCR recombination output in a comparable way in related and unrelated pairs.

Sequenced sample: blood. The V call is TRBV5-1, the J call TRBJ2-7; D uncertain. This receptor was taken from a girl aged 2 to 10 in good health. In DNA form, the CDR3 reads TGCGCCAGCAGCTACATAAGGTCCGACGAGCAGTACTTC. Translating it yields CASSYIRSDEQYF.